Shown below are 9 T cell receptor beta chains from a single sample sequenced in a study of blood T cell repertoires in COVID-19. Data came from immunoSEQ multiplex PCR; TCRdb stores just in-frame clones and leaves some out. The sample records hundreds of thousands of clones, around 91% being singletons. Material: peripheral blood. All receptors derive from a woman aged 40 to 50 with COVID-19, enrolled during active disease.

The chain carries TRBV5-4 and TRBJ1-3; D is unresolved. V lost 3 bases, J lost 2 bases, and 15 bases lay in between. The CDR3 is made up of 16 amino acids. The V gene's germline CDR1 is SGHNT and CDR2 YYREEE (reference sequence). CDR3 residues: CASSSDTIGAGNTIYF. Here the CDR3 DNA reads TGTGCCAGCAGCTCGGATACAATCGGGGCTGGAAACACCATATATTTT. Looking up the rest from reference TRBV5-4 and TRBJ1-3 gives the full variable domain: ETGVTQSPTHLIKTRGQQVTLRCSSQSGHNTVSWYQQALGQGPQFIFQYYREEENGRGNFPPRFSGLQFPNYSSELNVNALELDDSALYLCASSSDTIGAGNTIYFGEGSWLTVV.

V usage is TRBV27 and J usage is TRBJ1-1; a weak D match, TRBD1 (6 bases). This CDR3 has 16 amino acids. Trimming cost V 4 bases and J 0 bases, with 15 bases left between them. Looked up from germline, CDR1 is MNHEY and CDR2 is SMNVEV (reference sequence). In DNA, the CDR3 is TGTGCCAGCAGTTCCACAGGGCGCATCATGAACACTGAAGCTTTCTTT. This encodes CASSSTGRIMNTEAFF.

This sequence joins TRBV5-1 and TRBJ2-3; 10 nucleotides agree with TRBD2. The CDR3 consists of 19 residues. Germline V lookup: CDR1 SGHRS, CDR2 YFSETQ. J was trimmed by 2 bases and V by 0 bases; bases with no gene match: 12. The CDR3 loop is CASSLGFLAGERATDTQYF. The CDR3 DNA reads as TGCGCCAGCAGCTTGGGGTTTCTAGCGGGAGAAAGGGCCACAGATACGCAGTATTTT.

The chain uses TRBV10-3 and TRBJ2-1, with TRBD2 identical over 9 bases. The V and J ends lost 6 bases and 8 bases, in that order; junction bases with no gene match: 5. Germline CDR1 ENHRY, CDR2 SYGVKD. CDR3 length: 13 amino acids. CDR3 residues: CAIRSLAGHEQFF. Here the CDR3 DNA reads TGTGCCATCAGATCCCTAGCGGGGCATGAGCAGTTCTTC.

The chain joins TRBV11-3 to TRBJ2-1; no clear D gene. In germline, CDR1 is SGHNT, CDR2 YENEEA. Trimming took 6 bases from V and 0 from J, leaving 3 bases between them. The CDR3 consists of 12 residues. CDR3 amino acids: CASSYSYNEQFF. For the CDR3, the DNA is TGTGCCAGCAGTTACTCCTACAATGAGCAGTTCTTC.

V and J are TRBV20-1 and TRBJ2-3; 7 bases line up with TRBD1. Germline trimming cut 3 bases from V and 14 bases from J; bases unmatched to any gene: 14. CDR3 size: 13 residues. Germline values: CDR1 DFQATT, CDR2 SNEGSKA (reference sequence). CDR3 in amino acids: CSASSATGALGYF. CDR3 bases: TGCAGTGCTAGTTCGGCCACAGGGGCGTTAGGGTATTTT.

This chain joins TRBV27 and TRBJ2-1; 8 positions match TRBD1. V was pared by 5 bases and J by 6 bases, with 12 bases of the junction left unmatched. Germline loops: CDR1 MNHEY, CDR2 SMNVEV (reference sequence). The CDR3 contains 16 residues. CDR3 in DNA: TGTGCCAGCAGTGACAGGGGCGCGCTAATCGGCAATGAGCAGTTCTTC. Its translation is CASSDRGALIGNEQFF.

The chain is built from TRBV19 and TRBJ1-5; D might be TRBD1 (5 bases). The CDR3 is 13 residues long. Deletions cut 9 bases from V and 1 base from J, with 10 bases between. Germline CDR1 and CDR2: LNHDA and SQIVND (reference sequence). CDR3: CASNGGSNQPQHF. Written as DNA, the CDR3 is TGTGCCAGCAACGGGGGAAGCAATCAGCCCCAGCATTTT.

The J gene is TRBJ2-5, the V gene TRBV25-1, with 9 bases fitting TRBD1. There are 15 residues in the CDR3. After removal of 4 bases from V and 4 bases from J, the junction contained 7 bases not matched to a gene. Germline V gene sequence: CDR1 MGHDK, CDR2 SYGVNS. The CDR3 DNA reads TGTGCCAGCAGTGTACAGGGGGCGCAGGGAGAGACCCAGTACTTC. Residues: CASSVQGAQGETQYF.